This T cell receptor (beta chain) was recorded in a study of T cells after yellow fever vaccination. The germline V gene encodes CDR1 SGHVS and CDR2 FQNEAQ. The CDR3 has 16 amino acids. V gave up 3 bases and J gave up 0 bases, with 12 bases separating them. This clonotype was seen a handful of times. TCRdb called the 5' RACE reads again in MiXCR, with one record for every CDR3 protein. This sample carries some 350,000 distinct CDR3 sequences, around 4.1% of them seen once, and the ten largest clones take less than 25%. The sequence came from a man younger than 35 who received the YFV17D yellow fever vaccine. The sample was PBMCs, taken 5 days after the yellow fever booster vaccination. The rearrangement uses TRBV7-8 and TRBJ2-1; D might be TRBD2 (5 bases). The CDR3 loop is CASSFRGLSSYNEQFF. The CDR3 nucleotides are TGTGCCAGCAGCTTTCGAGGACTCAGCTCCTACAATGAGCAGTTCTTC. Looking up the rest from reference TRBV7-8 and TRBJ2-1 gives the full variable domain: GAGVSQSPRYKVAKRGQDVALRCDPISGHVSLFWYQQALGQGPEFLTYFQNEAQLDKSGLPSDRFFAERPEGSVSTLKIQRTQQEDSAVYLCASSFRGLSSYNEQFFGPGTRLTVL.